This entry concerns a single TCR beta chain. What this receptor recognizes is not known. No base qualities exist here, and no much larger clone lies one base off it. These data originate in a study of blood T cell repertoires in COVID-19 (dated by TCRdb to 2018 to 2021). For the wider study: Samples from collaborators originated in the United States, Italy and Spain and spanned both the acute and convalescent phases of COVID-19. A de-identified subject ID, COVID-19 status, age in years and sex were almost always included in the sample metadata. A freely available public database, intended as a resource for researchers studying the immune response to SARS-CoV-2, is where the repertoires were released. The material from the prospective study consisted of cDNA or gDNA derived from T cells, B-cell-depleted T cells, or PBMCs. Deeply sampled blood TCRbeta repertoires from subjects exposed to, actively infected with, or recovered from COVID-19 were included in the dataset. The samples were drawn from the first 160 participants of the ongoing ImmuneRACE study and from under 1,500 subjects provided by 6 global collaborators. Where HLA class I and class II types were available, the types were taken from metadata supplied by the sample provider, not from assay-based typing. What the work shows at the level of the full study, not this receptor alone: Clinical and demographic metadata were provided uncurated, with the amount varying by source and participant.

Collaborating institutions collected whole blood in K2EDTA tubes following their own protocols. Collaborator samples were shipped for TCRbeta analysis as frozen whole blood, isolated PBMCs, or DNA extracted from either sample type. The immunoSEQ Assay, a bias-controlled multiplex PCR, was used to amplify TCRbeta CDR3 regions from genomic DNA. On the study's bioinformatics: The number of nucleated cells in each sample was estimated by amplification of reference gene primers within the assay. Sequence reads were collapsed and filtered to measure the absolute abundance of every unique TCRbeta CDR3 rearrangement. For each sample, productive Simpson clonality was calculated as the square root of Simpson's diversity index over productive rearrangements. TCRdb carries this immuneACCESS record with in-frame sequences only. Its versions omit some clonotypes, under half of them owing to an unresolved V gene in the studies checked, with the rest unexplained. V, J and clone size are taken as reported in that table, and D and trimming were inferred from the DNA itself. This sample comprises fewer than 85,000 clones, 88% of them detected only once. Clones ranked in the top ten supply 9.1% of the sample.

CDR1 and CDR2, per the germline V gene, are MNHNS and SASEGT. Trimming removed 2 bases from V and 0 bases from J, leaving 14 bases between the germline ends. From cysteine to phenylalanine, the CDR3 is 16 amino acids long. CDR3 DNA is the only sequence kept; it has 48 bases, read in frame from the first base. The sequence was obtained from a human donor in a cohort sampled during active COVID-19. Sequenced sample: peripheral blood. The sequence is built from TRBV6-1 and TRBJ2-7; the D segment cannot be called with confidence. The CDR3 here reads CASSESVAASSYEQYF. The nucleotides are TGTGCCAGCAGTGAATCAGTGGCCGCTAGCTCCTACGAGCAGTACTTC.